This TCR beta chain is drawn from a study of blood T cells in healthy people across ages. Study-level background: There was about one barcoded beta molecule captured by template switching per two T cells.

Isolation yielded PBMCs, at least 7 million per sample, in every case. Study-level findings and limits: The long-lived group displayed more naive CD4+ cells, plus higher diversity, than the aged donors did. Lack of knowledge of donor CMV status possibly confounded expanded clonotype changes.

The authors ran a second PCR of about 6 to 12 cycles using a sample-barcoded 5' primer and a J-beta primer mix. TCRdb itself ran the 5' RACE reads through MiXCR, one entry per CDR3 protein. The sample contains about 1.4 million distinct CDR3 sequences, almost 60% of which appear only once. As for this clonotype: Its cognate antigen is unknown.

Material: blood. This sequence originates from a man aged 18 to 35 in good health.

The CDR3 reads CSVEESGTSYEQYF. DNA for the CDR3: TGCAGCGTTGAAGAAAGCGGGACATCCTACGAGCAGTACTTC. The chain joins TRBV29-1 to TRBJ2-7, with a possible D match to TRBD2 (7 bases). Germline assignment: CDR1 SQVTM and CDR2 ANQGSEA. The CDR3 runs 14 residues. V lost 0 bases and J lost 1, with 10 bases in between.